The entry below describes one T cell receptor (beta chain). The antigen remains unidentified. Expansion of antigen-specific CD4+ T cells with viral peptide pools was carried out by the ViraFEST assay before sequencing. After less than twelve days in culture, the CD4+ T cells were isolated. Vaccinees lacked prior SARS-CoV-2 infection and tested negative for nucleocapsid antibodies. Culturing of a few million PBMC per well took place with around 10 IU/ml IL-2 and 9.5 to 10 ug/ml peptides. In the cultures, half the medium was exchanged for IL-2 medium on days 3 and 7. The sample originates from a study of vaccination effects on CD4 cells after COVID-19. Study-level points and caveats: Infection-derived and vaccine-derived clones contracted markedly late after vaccination.

Assay: immunoSEQ multiplex PCR; the TCRdb copy retains only in-frame clones and omits some. In the table there are 55,000 or so clones, roughly 70% of which are singletons. The sequence was collected from a human donor who received a COVID-19 vaccine. Sequenced material: CD4+ T cells from PBMCs cultured with SARS-CoV-2 spike peptides, taken before COVID-19 vaccination.

CDR3 DNA sequence: TGTGCCATCAGTGGTTCTTTAGGCAGCCAAAGGACCCAGTACTTC. Its translation: CAISGSLGSQRTQYF. The chain couples TRBV10-3 to TRBJ2-5; D uncertain. Trimming removed 4 bases from V and 7 bases from J, with 19 bases in between. Germline V CDR1 and CDR2: ENHRY, SYGVKD. This CDR3 is built from 15 residues.